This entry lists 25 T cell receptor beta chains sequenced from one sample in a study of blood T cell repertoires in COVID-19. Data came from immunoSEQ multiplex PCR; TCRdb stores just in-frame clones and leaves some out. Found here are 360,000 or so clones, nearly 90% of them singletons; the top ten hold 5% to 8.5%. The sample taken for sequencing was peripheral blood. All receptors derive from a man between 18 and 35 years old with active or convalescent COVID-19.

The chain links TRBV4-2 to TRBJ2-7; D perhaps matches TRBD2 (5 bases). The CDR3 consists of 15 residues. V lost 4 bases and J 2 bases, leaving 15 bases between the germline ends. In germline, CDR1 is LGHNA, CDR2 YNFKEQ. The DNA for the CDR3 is TGTGCCAGCAGCCCGGAGGACTCCGACGCCTACGAGCAGTACTTC. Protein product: CASSPEDSDAYEQYF.

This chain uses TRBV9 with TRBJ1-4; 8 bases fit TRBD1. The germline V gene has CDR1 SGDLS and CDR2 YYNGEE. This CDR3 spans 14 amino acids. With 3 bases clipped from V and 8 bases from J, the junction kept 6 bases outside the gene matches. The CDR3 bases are TGTGCCAGCAGCGCAGGGGGCGCAAGAGAAAAACTGTTTTTT. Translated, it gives CASSAGGAREKLFF.

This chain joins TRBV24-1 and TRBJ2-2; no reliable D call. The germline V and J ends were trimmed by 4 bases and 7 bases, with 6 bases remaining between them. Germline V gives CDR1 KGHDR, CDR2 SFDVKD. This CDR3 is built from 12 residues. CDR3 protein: CATSDGVGELFF. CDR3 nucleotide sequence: TGTGCCACCAGTGACGGAGTCGGGGAGCTGTTTTTT.

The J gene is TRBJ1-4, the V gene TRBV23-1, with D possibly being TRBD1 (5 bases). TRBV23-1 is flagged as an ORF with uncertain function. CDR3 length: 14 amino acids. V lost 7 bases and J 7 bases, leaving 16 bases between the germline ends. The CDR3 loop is CASNLIRTCEKLFF. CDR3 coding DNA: TGCGCCAGCAACCTCATCCGGACATGTGAAAAACTGTTTTTT.

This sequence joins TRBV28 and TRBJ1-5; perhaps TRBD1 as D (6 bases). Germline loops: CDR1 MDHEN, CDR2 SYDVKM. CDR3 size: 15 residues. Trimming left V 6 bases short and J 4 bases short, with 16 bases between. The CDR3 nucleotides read TGTGCCAGCAGCAACCCGGGACAAAGGAATCAGCCCCAGCATTTT. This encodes CASSNPGQRNQPQHF.

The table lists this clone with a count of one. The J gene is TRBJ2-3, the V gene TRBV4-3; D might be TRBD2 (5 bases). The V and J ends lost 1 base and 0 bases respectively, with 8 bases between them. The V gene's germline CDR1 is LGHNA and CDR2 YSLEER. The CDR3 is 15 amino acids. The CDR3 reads CASSQVWTSTDTQYF. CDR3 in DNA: TGCGCCAGCAGCCAAGTCTGGACTAGCACAGATACGCAGTATTTT.

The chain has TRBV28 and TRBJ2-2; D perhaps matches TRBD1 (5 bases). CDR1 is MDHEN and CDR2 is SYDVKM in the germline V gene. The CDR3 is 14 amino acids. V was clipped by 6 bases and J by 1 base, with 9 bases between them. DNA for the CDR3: TGTGCCAGCAGGTCCACAGGGAACACCGGGGAGCTGTTTTTT. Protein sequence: CASRSTGNTGELFF.

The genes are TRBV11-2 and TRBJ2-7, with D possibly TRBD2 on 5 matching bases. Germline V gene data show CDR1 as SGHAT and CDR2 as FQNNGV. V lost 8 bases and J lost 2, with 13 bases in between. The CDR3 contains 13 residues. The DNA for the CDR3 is TGTGCCAGCGAGGGCTACCCACCCTACGAGCAGTACTTC. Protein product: CASEGYPPYEQYF.

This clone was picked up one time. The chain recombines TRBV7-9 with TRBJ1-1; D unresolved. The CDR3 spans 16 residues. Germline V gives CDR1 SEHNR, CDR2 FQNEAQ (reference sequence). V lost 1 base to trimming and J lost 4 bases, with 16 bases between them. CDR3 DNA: TGTGCCAGCAGCTTAGGAATGGGGAGTATGGGCACTGAAGCTTTCTTT. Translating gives CASSLGMGSMGTEAFF.

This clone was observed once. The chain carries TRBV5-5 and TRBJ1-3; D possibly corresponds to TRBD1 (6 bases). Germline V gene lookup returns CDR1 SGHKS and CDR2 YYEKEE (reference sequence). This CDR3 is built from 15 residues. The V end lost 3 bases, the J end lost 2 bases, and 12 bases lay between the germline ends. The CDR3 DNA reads TGTGCCAGCAGCTCGCCACAGGGAACTGGAAACACCATATATTTT. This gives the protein CASSSPQGTGNTIYF.

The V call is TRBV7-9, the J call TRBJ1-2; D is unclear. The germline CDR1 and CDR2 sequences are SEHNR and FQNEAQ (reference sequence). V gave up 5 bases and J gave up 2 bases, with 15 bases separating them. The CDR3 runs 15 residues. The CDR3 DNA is TGTGCCAGCAGCGCCCACGTTGTCACAAACTATGGCTACACCTTC. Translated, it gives CASSAHVVTNYGYTF.

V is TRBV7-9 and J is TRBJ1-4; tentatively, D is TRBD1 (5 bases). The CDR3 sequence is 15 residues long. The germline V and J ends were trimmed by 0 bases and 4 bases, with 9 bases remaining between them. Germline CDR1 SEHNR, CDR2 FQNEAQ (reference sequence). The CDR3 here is CASSLAQGLNEKLFF. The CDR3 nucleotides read TGTGCCAGCAGCTTAGCGCAGGGCCTTAATGAAAAACTGTTTTTT.

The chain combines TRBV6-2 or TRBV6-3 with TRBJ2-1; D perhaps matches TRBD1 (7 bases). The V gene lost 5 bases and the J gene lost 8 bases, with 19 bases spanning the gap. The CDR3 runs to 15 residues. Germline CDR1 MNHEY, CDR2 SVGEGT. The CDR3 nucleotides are TGTGCCAGCAGTAAACACCAGGGGGGCGACGATGAGCAGTTCTTC. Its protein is CASSKHQGGDDEQFF.

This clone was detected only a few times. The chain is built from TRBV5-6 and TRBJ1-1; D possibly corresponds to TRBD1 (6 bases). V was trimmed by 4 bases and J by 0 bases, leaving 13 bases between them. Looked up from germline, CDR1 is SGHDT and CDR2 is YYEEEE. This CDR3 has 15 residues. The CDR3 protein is CASSPKGHVNTEAFF. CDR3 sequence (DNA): TGTGCCAGCAGCCCAAAGGGACATGTGAACACTGAAGCTTTCTTT. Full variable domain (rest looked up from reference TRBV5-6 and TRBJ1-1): DAGVTQSPTHLIKTRGQQVTLRCSPKSGHDTVSWYQQALGQGPQFIFQYYEEEERQRGNFPDRFSGHQFPNYSSELNVNALLLGDSALYLCASSPKGHVNTEAFFGQGTRLTVV.

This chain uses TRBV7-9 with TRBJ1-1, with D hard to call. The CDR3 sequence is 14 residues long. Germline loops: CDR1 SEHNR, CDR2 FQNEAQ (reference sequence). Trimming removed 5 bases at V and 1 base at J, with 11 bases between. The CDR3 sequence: CASSPTRGNTEAFF. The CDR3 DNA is TGTGCCAGCAGCCCTACCCGGGGGAACACTGAAGCTTTCTTT.

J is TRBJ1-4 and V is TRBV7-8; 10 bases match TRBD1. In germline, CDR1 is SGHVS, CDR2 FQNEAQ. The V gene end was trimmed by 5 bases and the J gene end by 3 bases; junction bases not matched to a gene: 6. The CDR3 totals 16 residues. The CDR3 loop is CASSPDRGLSNEKLFF. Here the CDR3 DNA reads TGTGCCAGCAGCCCTGACAGGGGGCTATCTAATGAAAAACTGTTTTTT.

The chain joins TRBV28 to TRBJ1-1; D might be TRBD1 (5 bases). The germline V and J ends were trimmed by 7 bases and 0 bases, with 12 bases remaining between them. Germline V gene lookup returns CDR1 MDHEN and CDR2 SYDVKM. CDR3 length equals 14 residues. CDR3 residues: CASISGTLNTEAFF. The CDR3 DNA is TGTGCCAGCATCTCAGGGACTCTGAACACTGAAGCTTTCTTT.

Written as DNA, the CDR3 is TGTGCCAGCAGCTTATTTACCCAGCAGGGGCCCGAAGCTTTCTTT. Its translation is CASSLFTQQGPEAFF. This sequence joins TRBV7-9 and TRBJ1-1; tentative D call: TRBD1 (6 bases). V shed 2 bases and J shed 8 bases, with 18 bases lying between them. CDR1 and CDR2 (germline): SEHNR, FQNEAQ (reference sequence). This CDR3 has 15 amino acids.

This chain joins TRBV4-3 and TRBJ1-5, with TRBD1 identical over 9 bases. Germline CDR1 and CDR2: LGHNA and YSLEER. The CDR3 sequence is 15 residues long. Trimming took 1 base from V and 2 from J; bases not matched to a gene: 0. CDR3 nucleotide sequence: TGCGCCAGCAGCCAAGGGACAGGGGGCAATCAGCCCCAGCATTTT. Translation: CASSQGTGGNQPQHF.

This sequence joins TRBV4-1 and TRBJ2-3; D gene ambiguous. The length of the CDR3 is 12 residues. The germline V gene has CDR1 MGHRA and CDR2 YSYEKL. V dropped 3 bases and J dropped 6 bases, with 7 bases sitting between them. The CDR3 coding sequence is TGCGCCAGCAGCCACCAGATGGATACGCAGTATTTT. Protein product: CASSHQMDTQYF.

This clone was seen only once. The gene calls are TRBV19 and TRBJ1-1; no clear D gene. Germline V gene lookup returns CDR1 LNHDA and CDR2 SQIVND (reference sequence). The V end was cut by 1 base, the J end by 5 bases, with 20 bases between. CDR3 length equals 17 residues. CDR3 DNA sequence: TGTGCCAGTAGTATAGTACTAAACTGGGAGTTTCCAACTGAAGCTTTCTTT. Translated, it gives CASSIVLNWEFPTEAFF.

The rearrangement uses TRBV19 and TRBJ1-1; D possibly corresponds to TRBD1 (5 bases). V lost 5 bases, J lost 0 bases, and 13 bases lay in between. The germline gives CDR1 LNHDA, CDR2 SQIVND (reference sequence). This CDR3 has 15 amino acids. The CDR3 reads CASSWEGYMNTEAFF. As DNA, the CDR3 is TGTGCCAGTAGTTGGGAGGGGTACATGAACACTGAAGCTTTCTTT.

The CDR3 DNA reads as TGTGCCAGCAGTGACAAGGCAGGTCTAACCGGGGAGCTGTTTTTT. Amino acids: CASSDKAGLTGELFF. The chain uses TRBV2 and TRBJ2-2, with no clear D. The CDR3 has 15 residues. Germline V lookup: CDR1 SNHLY, CDR2 FYNNEI. Trimming removed 3 bases from V and 5 bases from J, with 13 bases in between.

CDR3 coding DNA: TGTGCCACCAGCAGAGATGAGGGAACCGGGGAGCTGTTTTTT. It codes for CATSRDEGTGELFF. The chain combines TRBV15 with TRBJ2-2, with D tentatively TRBD2 (5 bases). The V end was cut by 0 bases, the J end by 5 bases, with 7 bases between. The CDR3 is 14 amino acids. Germline V CDR1 and CDR2: LNHNV, YYDKDF (reference sequence).

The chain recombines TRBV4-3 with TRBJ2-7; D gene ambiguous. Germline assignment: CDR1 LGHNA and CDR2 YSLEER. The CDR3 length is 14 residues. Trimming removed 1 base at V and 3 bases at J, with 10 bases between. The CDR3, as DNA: TGCGCCAGCAGCCAAGCAAGGCTAGACTACGAGCAGTACTTC. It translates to CASSQARLDYEQYF.